The source of this T cell receptor (beta chain) is a study of blood T cell repertoires in COVID-19. Study as a whole: From the United States, Italy and Spain came samples of acute and convalescent COVID-19. T cells, B-cell-depleted T cells, or PBMCs provided the cDNA or gDNA that served as material.

Original methodology: Reference gene primers were amplified, and this amplification served to estimate nucleated cell counts. Repertoires were generated with immunoSEQ multiplex PCR, while TCRdb's copy carries only in-frame clones and drops some. Clone size and the V and J calls come from that table; the DNA yielded D and trimming. The table shows about 190,000 clones, with roughly nine tenths occurring only once. This clone is a singleton in its sample. The CDR3 spans 15 residues. Trimming pared 3 bases from V and 3 bases from J, leaving 12 bases between. CDR1 and CDR2 (germline): MDHEN, SYDVKM. The sequence derives from a man aged 30-40 years with acute or convalescent COVID-19. The V gene is TRBV28, the J gene TRBJ2-4, with D possibly matching TRBD1 (6 bases). Material: peripheral blood. CDR3 in amino acids: CASSFTGFVKNIQYF. The CDR3 DNA reads as TGTGCCAGCAGTTTCACAGGGTTTGTCAAAAACATTCAGTACTTC.